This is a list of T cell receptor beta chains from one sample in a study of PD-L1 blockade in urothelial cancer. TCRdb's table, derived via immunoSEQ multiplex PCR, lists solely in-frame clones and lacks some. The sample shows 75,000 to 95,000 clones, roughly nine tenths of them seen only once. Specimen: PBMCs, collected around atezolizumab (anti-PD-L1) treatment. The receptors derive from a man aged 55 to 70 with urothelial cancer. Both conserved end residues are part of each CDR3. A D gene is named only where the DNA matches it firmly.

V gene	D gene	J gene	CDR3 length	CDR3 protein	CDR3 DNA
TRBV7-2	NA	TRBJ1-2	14	CASSLRTATDGYTF	TGTGCCAGCAGCTTAAGGACAGCGACCGATGGCTACACCTTC
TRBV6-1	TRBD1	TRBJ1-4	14	CASKTRTGGEKLFF	TGTGCCAGCAAAACCCGGACAGGGGGGGAAAAACTGTTTTTT
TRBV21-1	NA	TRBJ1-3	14	CASRWDRAGNTIYF	TGTGCCAGCAGATGGGACAGGGCTGGAAACACCATATATTTT
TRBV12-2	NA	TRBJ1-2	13	CASRLAAGRGYTF	TGTGCAAGTCGCTTAGCGGCAGGGAGGGGCTACACCTTC
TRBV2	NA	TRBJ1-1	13	CASTPGPYTEAFF	TGTGCCAGCACGCCAGGGCCATACACTGAAGCTTTCTTT
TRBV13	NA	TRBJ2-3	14	CASSFKGDTDTQYF	TGTGCCAGCAGCTTTAAGGGGGACACAGATACGCAGTATTTT
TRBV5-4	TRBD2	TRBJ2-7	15	CASSGGSGGPYEQYF	TGTGCCAGCAGCGGGGGTAGCGGGGGGCCCTACGAGCAGTACTTC
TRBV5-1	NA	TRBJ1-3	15	CASSQDSNSGNTIYF	TGCGCCAGCAGCCAGGACAGCAACTCTGGAAACACCATATATTTT
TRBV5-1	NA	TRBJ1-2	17	CASSSQGGGTSSYGYTF	TGCGCCAGCAGCTCCCAGGGCGGAGGGACCTCTAGCTATGGCTACACCTTC
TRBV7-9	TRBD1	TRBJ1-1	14	CASRPETGVTEAFF	TGTGCCAGCAGGCCAGAAACAGGGGTCACTGAAGCTTTCTTT
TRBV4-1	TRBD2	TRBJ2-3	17	CASSGGVFGVSTDTQYF	TGCGCCAGCAGCGGGGGGGTCTTCGGGGTTAGCACAGATACGCAGTATTTT
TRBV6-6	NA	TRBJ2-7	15	CASSYAPGRSYEQYF	TGTGCCAGCAGTTACGCCCCTGGCCGTTCCTACGAGCAGTACTTC
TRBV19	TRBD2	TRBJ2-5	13	CASSRLAGETQYF	TGTGCCAGTAGTAGACTAGCAGGGGAGACCCAGTACTTC
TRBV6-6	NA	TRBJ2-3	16	CASSYQEQASTDTQYF	TGTGCCAGCAGTTACCAAGAGCAAGCGAGCACAGATACGCAGTATTTT
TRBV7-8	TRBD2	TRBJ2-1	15	CASSVPGGIGNEQFF	TGTGCCAGCAGCGTACCGGGGGGTATCGGCAATGAGCAGTTCTTC
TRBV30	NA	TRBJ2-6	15	CAWSQGSGEANVLTF	TGTGCCTGGAGTCAGGGGTCAGGGGAGGCCAACGTCCTGACTTTC
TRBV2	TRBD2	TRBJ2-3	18	CASSELASGRISPDTQYF	TGTGCCAGCAGTGAATTGGCTAGCGGGAGGATTTCGCCAGATACGCAGTATTTT
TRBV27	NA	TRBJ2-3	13	CASRSSGTDTQYF	TGTGCCAGCAGGAGTAGCGGTACAGATACGCAGTATTTT
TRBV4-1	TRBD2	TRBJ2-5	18	CASSLKYPSGGAAETQYF	TGCGCCAGCAGCCTCAAGTACCCTAGCGGGGGGGCTGCGGAGACCCAGTACTTC
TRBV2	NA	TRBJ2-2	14	CASSEARSTGELFF	TGTGCCAGCAGTGAAGCGCGTTCGACCGGGGAGCTGTTTTTT
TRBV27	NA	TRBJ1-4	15	CASTLGASTNEKLFF	TGTGCCAGCACCCTGGGGGCCTCAACTAATGAAAAACTGTTTTTT
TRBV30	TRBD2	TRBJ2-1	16	CAWSVGSSGTYNEQFF	TGTGCCTGGAGTGTAGGGTCTAGCGGTACCTACAATGAGCAGTTCTTC
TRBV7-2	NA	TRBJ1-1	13	CASSYQGNTEAFF	TGTGCCAGCAGCTATCAGGGGAACACTGAAGCTTTCTTT
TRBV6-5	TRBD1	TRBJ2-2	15	CASSYFGTGIGELFF	TGTGCCAGCAGTTACTTTGGGACAGGGATCGGGGAGCTGTTTTTT
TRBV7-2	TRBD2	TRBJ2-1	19	CASSLKRGETSGGRNEQFF	TGTGCCAGCAGCTTGAAGAGGGGGGAGACTAGCGGGGGGCGGAATGAGCAGTTCTTC